This entry concerns a single T cell receptor (beta chain). What it recognizes is unknown. Measured with immunoSEQ multiplex PCR; TCRdb has only the in-frame clones, and not every one. Of 240,000 or so clones listed, more than 75% were seen once; the top ten hold roughly 10%. Treatment meaning: about 20 received Ad26.COV2.S at low or high dose, single or two shots; about 5 received placebo; per-sample allocation not given. Sampling was done on day 63 after the first vaccine or placebo injection. This sample stems from a study of Ad26.COV2.S vaccination and SARS-CoV-2 variants. Study information: Administration of Ad26.COV2.S was intramuscular, either once or twice 56 days apart. Study findings and constraints: Responses of T cells in total may have been underestimated by the TCR breadth and depth analyses.

The CDR3 extends over 16 amino acids. Germline V gives CDR1 LGHNA, CDR2 YNFKEQ. With 4 bases clipped from V and 1 base from J, the junction kept 9 bases outside the gene matches. This clonotype originated in a person aged 18-60 years who received the Ad26.COV2.S COVID-19 vaccine or a placebo. Sequenced material: peripheral blood, taken in a trial of Ad26.COV2.S vaccine versus placebo. This sequence joins TRBV4-2 and TRBJ1-1; 7 bases align to TRBD1. CDR3 in amino acids: CASSRGTGEGNTEAFF. CDR3 bases: TGTGCCAGCAGCCGAGGAACAGGGGAAGGGAACACTGAAGCTTTCTTT.